These 31 T cell receptor beta chains came from one sample sequenced in a study of cytomegalovirus exposure and HLA in healthy donors. Both 60 Vbeta primers and 13 Jbeta primers went into the PCR. The protocol was immunoSEQ multiplex PCR, while the TCRdb copy is restricted to in-frame clones and leaves out a portion. The sample has fewer than 200,000 clones; over 65% are singletons. The sample consisted of PBMCs. These receptors were collected from a woman aged 25 to 45 in good health and CMV-seronegative.

The rearrangement uses TRBV2 and TRBJ2-7; TRBD2 agrees at 8 bases. CDR3 size: 14 residues. Unmatched junction bases numbered 8, after V lost 6 bases and J lost 4 bases. Germline V gene data show CDR1 as SNHLY and CDR2 as FYNNEI. CDR3: CASSLLAEPYEQYF. For the CDR3, the DNA is TGTGCCAGCAGCCTACTAGCGGAGCCGTACGAGCAGTACTTC. The full variable domain, with the rest looked up from reference TRBV2 and TRBJ2-7, is EPEVTQTPSHQVTQMGQEVILRCVPISNHLYFYWYRQILGQKVEFLVSFYNNEISEKSEIFDDQFSVERPDGSNFTLKIRSTKLEDSAMYFCASSLLAEPYEQYFGPGTRLTVT.

This clone was detected only once. This rearrangement joins TRBV27 to TRBJ2-5; 13 nucleotides line up with TRBD2. The CDR3 is made up of 16 amino acids. The V and J ends lost 5 bases and 7 bases, in that order; junction bases with no gene match: 10. From germline, CDR1 is MNHEY and CDR2 SMNVEV (reference sequence). CDR3 amino acids: CASSLRTSGGIGTQYF. Here the CDR3 DNA reads TGTGCCAGCAGTCTACGGACTAGCGGGGGTATAGGGACCCAGTACTTC.

The chain couples TRBV2 to TRBJ1-1; TRBD1 agrees at 9 bases. Germline-derived CDR1 and CDR2 are SNHLY and FYNNEI. V dropped 5 bases and J dropped 5; count of bases not matched to a gene: 6. This CDR3 region has 14 residues. For the CDR3, the DNA is TGTGCCAGCAGTCCGACAGGGGGACGGACTGAAGCTTTCTTT. Translating gives CASSPTGGRTEAFF.

This rearrangement joins TRBV6-1 to TRBJ2-5; 10 positions agree with TRBD2. Germline V CDR1 and CDR2: MNHNS, SASEGT. The CDR3 is 18 residues long. The V segment lost 0 bases and the J segment 4 bases; nucleotides outside the gene matches: 11. In DNA form, the CDR3 reads TGTGCCAGCAGTGAAGCTTTCCCACTAGCGGGGTCAGGAGAGACCCAGTACTTC. Protein sequence: CASSEAFPLAGSGETQYF.

This chain uses TRBV27 with TRBJ2-7; 9 bases map to TRBD1. The junction had 8 bases not matched to a gene; V was cut back by 2 bases and J by 6 bases. This CDR3 comprises 15 residues. CDR1 and CDR2 from the germline V gene are MNHEY and SMNVEV (reference sequence). This chain's CDR3 is CASSLTQGATTEQYF. The CDR3, as DNA: TGTGCCAGCAGTTTAACACAGGGGGCCACGACCGAGCAGTACTTC.

CDR3 sequence reads: CASSPDRDSYGYTF. CDR3 DNA: TGTGCCAGCTCACCTGACAGGGACTCCTATGGCTACACCTTC. The chain carries TRBV18 and TRBJ1-2; TRBD1 matches 7 bases. Germline lookup yields CDR1 KGHSH and CDR2 LQKENI. The length of the CDR3 is 14 residues. The trim removed 3 bases at V and 4 bases at J, leaving 5 bases unmatched.

V usage is TRBV11-2 and J usage is TRBJ1-6; TRBD1 matches at 8 bases. The CDR3 spans 14 residues. The J segment lost 11 bases and the V segment lost 5 bases, leaving 8 bases of the junction unmatched. Germline V lookup: CDR1 SGHAT, CDR2 FQNNGV. In DNA form, the CDR3 reads TGTGCCAGCAGCACCCCTGGACAGGGAACACCCCTCCACTTT. Encoded protein: CASSTPGQGTPLHF.

The rearrangement uses TRBV5-1 and TRBJ1-2; the D is unclear. Trimming left V 5 bases short and J 0 bases short, with 14 bases between. CDR1 and CDR2 (germline): SGHRS, YFSETQ. The CDR3 length is 15 residues. The CDR3 loop is CASRGPGLPNYGYTF. The CDR3 region has the DNA TGCGCCAGCAGAGGTCCAGGTTTGCCTAACTATGGCTACACCTTC.

The J gene is TRBJ2-5, the V gene TRBV7-2; 8 positions match TRBD2. With 7 bases clipped from V and 1 base from J, the junction kept 11 bases outside the gene matches. The CDR3 loop spans 16 amino acids. Germline assignment: CDR1 SGHTA and CDR2 FQGNSA. The CDR3: CASTLGVAGLQETQYF. The CDR3 DNA reads TGTGCCAGCACCCTCGGGGTAGCGGGACTCCAAGAGACCCAGTACTTC.

The CDR3 DNA follows: TGTGCCAGCAGCTCGAGGACTAGCGGGAGTAACTCAGATACGCAGTATTTT. Translated, it gives CASSSRTSGSNSDTQYF. The chain is built from TRBV7-3 and TRBJ2-3, with TRBD2 matching 13 bases. Germline CDR1 is SGHTA and CDR2 is FQGTGA. V lost 4 bases, J lost 4 bases, and 8 bases stayed unmatched. The CDR3 is 17 residues long.

The chain combines TRBV2 with TRBJ2-7; no definite D call. CDR3 length: 12 residues. V was pared by 10 bases and J by 2 bases, with 12 bases between. Germline assignment: CDR1 SNHLY and CDR2 FYNNEI. CDR3 sequence reads: CATSSEAYEQYF. In DNA, the CDR3 is TGTGCCACCTCTTCTGAGGCCTACGAGCAGTACTTC.

The chain combines TRBV6-5 with TRBJ2-3; TRBD1 might be the D (6 bases). The V gene's germline CDR1 is MNHEY and CDR2 SVGAGI. The CDR3 is 14 residues long. V shed 0 bases and J shed 9 bases, with 13 bases lying between them. CDR3 coding DNA: TGTGCCAGCAGTTACTCTGGGGACACGGGGACGCAGTATTTT. It codes for CASSYSGDTGTQYF.

This clone appeared a few times. The chain combines TRBV5-4 with TRBJ1-1; 12 bases are a match to TRBD1. Trimming removed 0 bases from V and 7 bases from J; junction bases left unmatched: 7. Germline V gene lookup returns CDR1 SGHNT and CDR2 YYREEE (reference sequence). CDR3 size: 16 residues. As DNA, the CDR3 is TGTGCCAGCAGCTTGGGATCGGGACAGGGGGCCGTTGAAGCTTTCTTT. This sequence encodes CASSLGSGQGAVEAFF.

This chain links TRBV5-1 with TRBJ1-5, with D tentatively TRBD1 (6 bases). Germline assignment: CDR1 SGHRS and CDR2 YFSETQ. The CDR3 totals 17 residues. Trimming shortened V by 0 bases and J by 3 bases, and 16 bases separated the two germline ends. The CDR3: CASSLVLKDSDNQPQHF. DNA of the CDR3: TGCGCCAGCAGCTTGGTTCTTAAGGACAGTGACAATCAGCCCCAGCATTTT.

The chain recombines TRBV25-1 with TRBJ2-1; 9 bases match TRBD2. V gave up 6 bases and J gave up 9 bases; unmatched junction bases: 9. The CDR3 contains 14 residues. In germline, CDR1 is MGHDK, CDR2 SYGVNS. The CDR3 DNA sequence: TGTGCCAGCAGCGAAGAGCGGGAGGCTAGTGAGCAGTTCTTC. Translated: CASSEEREASEQFF. Variable domain in full (rest from reference TRBV25-1 and TRBJ2-1): EADIYQTPRYLVIGTGKKITLECSQTMGHDKMYWYQQDPGMELHLIHYSYGVNSTEKGDLSSESTVSRIRTEHFPLTLESARPSHTSQYLCASSEEREASEQFFGPGTRLTVL.

The chain has TRBV20-1 and TRBJ1-1, with D uncertain. Germline V gene sequence: CDR1 DFQATT, CDR2 SNEGSKA (reference sequence). Deletions cut 2 bases from V and 5 bases from J, with 6 bases between. This CDR3 spans 11 amino acids. The CDR3 loop is CSARLRTEAFF. CDR3 nucleotide sequence: TGCAGTGCTAGATTGAGGACTGAAGCTTTCTTT.

Only a few counts were recorded for this clone. The chain uses TRBV29-1 and TRBJ2-2; maybe TRBD1 (5 bases). Between the trimmed V and J ends, which lost 7 bases and 6 bases, there was a span of 15 bases. The CDR3 sequence is 13 residues long. Germline lookup yields CDR1 SQVTM and CDR2 ANQGSEA. The CDR3 region is CSAINQGAGELFF. CDR3 in DNA: TGCAGCGCCATAAATCAAGGGGCCGGGGAGCTGTTTTTT.

Here the CDR3 reads CASSPLRGDYNEQFF. The CDR3 DNA reads TGCGCCAGCAGCCCCCTCCGGGGGGATTACAATGAGCAGTTCTTC. V gene TRBV4-1 combines with J gene TRBJ2-1; 7 nucleotides align to TRBD2. CDR3 length equals 15 residues. In germline, CDR1 is MGHRA, CDR2 YSYEKL. V lost 4 bases to trimming and J lost 4 bases; unmatched junction nucleotides: 7.

The chain employs TRBV7-9 and TRBJ1-6, with D tentatively TRBD1 (5 bases). The CDR3 is 18 residues long. From germline, CDR1 is SEHNR and CDR2 FQNEAQ (reference sequence). The V end lost 1 base, the J end lost 10 bases, and 23 bases lay between the germline ends. CDR3 protein: CASSLGGPKIQGGSPLHF. For the CDR3, the DNA is TGTGCCAGCAGCTTAGGCGGGCCCAAGATCCAGGGAGGATCACCCCTCCACTTT.

This clone was seen once. This CDR3 reads CAISESSDRANEQYF. CDR3 DNA sequence: TGTGCCATCAGTGAGTCGAGCGACAGGGCCAACGAGCAGTACTTC. The rearrangement uses TRBV10-3 and TRBJ2-7; TRBD1 matches at 7 bases. CDR1 and CDR2 (germline): ENHRY, SYGVKD. Trimming at V came to 0 bases and at J to 5 bases, leaving 7 bases not matched to a gene. The CDR3 runs to 15 residues.

This clone was detected a few times. V is TRBV19 and J is TRBJ1-4; 8 bases line up with TRBD1. The CDR3 totals 13 residues. The trim removed 6 bases at V and 7 bases at J, leaving 4 bases unmatched. From germline, CDR1 is LNHDA and CDR2 SQIVND (reference sequence). The CDR3 is CASRSTGVEKLFF. As DNA, the CDR3 is TGTGCCAGTAGATCGACAGGGGTTGAAAAACTGTTTTTT.

The chain joins TRBV5-1 to TRBJ1-3; 7 bases map to TRBD1. Germline V CDR1 and CDR2: SGHRS, YFSETQ. V lost 0 bases and J lost 8; bases outside the gene matches: 11. This CDR3 has 16 residues. The CDR3 here is CASSLAPTGSTDTIYF. The CDR3 region has the DNA TGCGCCAGCAGCTTGGCCCCGACAGGGAGTACGGACACCATATATTTT.

The CDR3 sequence: CASSQVMGLSNQPQHF. The CDR3, as DNA: TGTGCCAGCAGCCAAGTGATGGGACTGAGCAATCAGCCCCAGCATTTT. The chain employs TRBV4-2 and TRBJ1-5; a possible D gene is TRBD1 (5 bases). The V gene's germline CDR1 is LGHNA and CDR2 YNFKEQ. The CDR3 has 16 residues. V was pared by 1 base and J by 1 base, with 11 bases between.

The chain joins TRBV5-1 to TRBJ2-7, with 8 bases that match TRBD1. This CDR3 spans 16 amino acids. The germline CDR1 and CDR2 sequences are SGHRS and YFSETQ. J gave up 4 bases and V 4 bases, and 13 bases lay outside the gene matches. CDR3 nucleotides: TGCGCCAGCAGCCGGGTCCTGGGACAGGAGCCGTACGAGCAGTACTTC. The encoded protein is CASSRVLGQEPYEQYF. Together with reference TRBV5-1 and TRBJ2-7, the CDR3 gives the full variable domain: KAGVTQTPRYLIKTRGQQVTLSCSPISGHRSVSWYQQTPGQGLQFLFEYFSETQRNKGNFPGRFSGRQFSNSRSEMNVSTLELGDSALYLCASSRVLGQEPYEQYFGPGTRLTVT.

This chain connects TRBV10-2 to TRBJ1-6; 9 nucleotides match TRBD1. Germline loops: CDR1 WSHSY, CDR2 SAAADI. With 6 bases clipped from V and 9 bases from J, the junction kept 6 bases outside the gene matches. There are 14 residues in the CDR3. This CDR3 is CASRQGAGGSPLHF. The CDR3 DNA is TGCGCCAGCAGACAGGGGGCCGGGGGTTCACCCCTCCACTTT.

V and J are TRBV18 and TRBJ1-1; 8 bases are shared with TRBD1. V was clipped by 7 bases and J by 3 bases; unmatched bases: 4. The germline CDR1 and CDR2 sequences are KGHSH and LQKENI. This CDR3 spans 13 amino acids. CDR3 DNA: TGTGCCAGCTTTGGACAGGGCGACACTGAAGCTTTCTTT. This codes for CASFGQGDTEAFF.

V gene TRBV5-4 combines with J gene TRBJ1-1; 9 nucleotides line up with TRBD1. This CDR3 spans 13 amino acids. CDR1 is SGHNT and CDR2 is YYREEE in the germline V gene (reference sequence). The junction had 8 bases not matched to a gene; V was cut back by 4 bases and J by 10 bases. CDR3 bases: TGTGCCAGCAGCCTGACGGACAGGGGAGTAGCTTTCTTT. It codes for CASSLTDRGVAFF. The full variable domain, its missing parts supplied by reference TRBV5-4 and TRBJ1-1, is ETGVTQSPTHLIKTRGQQVTLRCSSQSGHNTVSWYQQALGQGPQFIFQYYREEENGRGNFPPRFSGLQFPNYSSELNVNALELDDSALYLCASSLTDRGVAFFGQGTRLTVV.

The V gene is TRBV5-1, the J gene TRBJ2-7; 8 bases line up with TRBD2. Trimming cost V 7 bases and J 0 bases; bases outside gene matches: 9. CDR3 length equals 15 residues. Looked up from germline, CDR1 is SGHRS and CDR2 is YFSETQ. The CDR3 DNA reads as TGCGCCAGCCACCCGGCCAGCGGGAGCTCCTACGAGCAGTACTTC. Protein product: CASHPASGSSYEQYF.

Turning to this clone: A junction boundary mismatches the germline segment, possibly from a read error. The V call is TRBV19, the J call TRBJ1-2, with 7 bases matching TRBD1. Germline loops: CDR1 LNHDA, CDR2 SQIVND (reference sequence). This CDR3 comprises 13 residues. Here the CDR3 reads CVWTGRAFYGYTF. The DNA for the CDR3 is TGCGTTTGGACAGGCAGGGCCTTCTATGGCTACACCTTC.

V is TRBV9 and J is TRBJ1-2; no definite D call. V dropped 4 bases and J dropped 6 bases, with 22 bases sitting between them. CDR1 and CDR2 (germline): SGDLS, YYNGEE. This CDR3 is 16 amino acids long. The CDR3 reads CASSPGEPTGVDGYTF. The DNA of the CDR3 is TGTGCCAGCAGCCCTGGGGAGCCCACTGGTGTGGATGGCTACACCTTC.

Note on this clone: The sample carries other DNA sequences with the same CDR3. This sequence joins TRBV5-4 and TRBJ2-1; D is possibly TRBD2 (6 bases). Germline V gene data show CDR1 as SGHNT and CDR2 as YYREEE (reference sequence). This CDR3 region has 15 residues. V was trimmed by 1 base and J by 8 bases, leaving 16 bases between them. The CDR3 bases are TGTGCCAGCAGCTTGAAAGTTGATGGAGGGCATGAGCAGTTCTTC. Translated, it gives CASSLKVDGGHEQFF.